The 27 T cell receptor beta chains below come from one sample, sequenced in a study of blood T cell repertoires in COVID-19. Sequencing used immunoSEQ multiplex PCR; TCRdb keeps in-frame clones, though not all of them. This sample carries roughly 230,000 clones, roughly 89% of them seen once, and the ten largest clones take roughly 2.2%. The material sequenced was peripheral blood. These receptors were obtained from a woman aged 55-69 years with COVID-19, enrolled during active disease.

The chain carries TRBV9 and TRBJ2-3; D possibly corresponds to TRBD2 (5 bases). Germline V lookup: CDR1 SGDLS, CDR2 YYNGEE. The CDR3 covers 13 residues. Trimming removed 4 bases from V and 1 base from J, with 7 bases in between. CDR3 coding DNA: TGTGCCAGCAGCCCCGGGGGCACAGATACGCAGTATTTT. As protein: CASSPGGTDTQYF.

The V call is TRBV5-1, the J call TRBJ1-1; 9 bases match TRBD1. Looked up from germline, CDR1 is SGHRS and CDR2 is YFSETQ. V lost 4 bases and J lost 8; bases outside the gene matches: 6. There are 13 residues in the CDR3. This CDR3 is CASSGGQGWEAFF. As DNA, the CDR3 is TGCGCCAGCAGCGGGGGACAGGGATGGGAAGCTTTCTTT.

The rearrangement joins TRBV5-1 to TRBJ1-4; the match to TRBD1 covers 7 bases. CDR3 size: 15 residues. CDR1 is SGHRS, CDR2 YFSETQ, per germline. The ends lost 6 bases at V and 5 bases at J; junction bases unmatched: 10. The CDR3 here is CASNRGQSGNEKLFF. The CDR3 DNA sequence: TGCGCCAGCAACCGGGGACAGTCTGGAAATGAAAAACTGTTTTTT.

The chain carries TRBV30 and TRBJ1-2, with 7 positions matching TRBD1. CDR3 length equals 15 residues. Germline values: CDR1 GTSNPN, CDR2 SVGIG (reference sequence). V lost 3 bases, J lost 8 bases, and 15 bases stayed unmatched. In nucleotides, the CDR3 is TGTGCCTGGAGACCCCGGACAGGCATCGCGGGAGGCTACACCTTC. Protein: CAWRPRTGIAGGYTF.

The rearrangement uses TRBV6-5 and TRBJ2-3, with 9 bases matching TRBD2. V was clipped by 3 bases and J by 0 bases; unmatched bases: 1. This CDR3 is 15 amino acids long. Germline values: CDR1 MNHEY, CDR2 SVGAGI. The CDR3 sequence is CASSYLAGSTDTQYF. The CDR3 nucleotides are TGTGCCAGCAGTTATCTAGCGGGGAGCACAGATACGCAGTATTTT.

V gene TRBV4-2 combines with J gene TRBJ2-4; D perhaps matches TRBD1 (6 bases). The CDR3 has 16 residues. V was pared by 0 bases and J by 2 bases, with 11 bases between. Germline values: CDR1 LGHNA, CDR2 YNFKEQ. This CDR3 is CASSQERGTSKNIQYF. In DNA form, the CDR3 reads TGTGCCAGCAGCCAAGAAAGGGGGACCTCCAAAAACATTCAGTACTTC.

This rearrangement joins TRBV5-1 to TRBJ1-4; D might be TRBD1 (5 bases). Germline-derived CDR1 and CDR2 are SGHRS and YFSETQ. The CDR3 is made up of 15 amino acids. V was cut by 5 bases and J by 2 bases, with 13 bases left in between. The CDR3 region is CASSRSGETNEKLFF. The CDR3 coding sequence is TGCGCCAGCAGTCGTTCGGGGGAGACTAATGAAAAACTGTTTTTT. The variable domain in full, with the rest retrieved from reference TRBV5-1 and TRBJ1-4, is KAGVTQTPRYLIKTRGQQVTLSCSPISGHRSVSWYQQTPGQGLQFLFEYFSETQRNKGNFPGRFSGRQFSNSRSEMNVSTLELGDSALYLCASSRSGETNEKLFFGSGTQLSVL.

V and J are TRBV5-1 and TRBJ2-3; possibly TRBD2 for D (5 bases). This CDR3 has 14 residues. Trimming pared 4 bases from V and 0 bases from J, leaving 9 bases between. In germline, CDR1 is SGHRS, CDR2 YFSETQ. CDR3 protein: CASSLGSSTDTQYF. The CDR3 DNA is TGCGCCAGCAGCCTAGGGAGTAGCACAGATACGCAGTATTTT. The complete variable domain, with remaining parts taken from reference TRBV5-1 and TRBJ2-3, reads KAGVTQTPRYLIKTRGQQVTLSCSPISGHRSVSWYQQTPGQGLQFLFEYFSETQRNKGNFPGRFSGRQFSNSRSEMNVSTLELGDSALYLCASSLGSSTDTQYFGPGTRLTVL.

The V gene is TRBV6-2 or TRBV6-3, the J gene TRBJ1-5; D call uncertain. V was clipped by 2 bases and J by 6 bases, with 8 bases between them. The CDR3 runs 13 residues. The germline CDR1 and CDR2 sequences are MNHEY and SVGEGT. This CDR3 is CASSYRRAQPQHF. CDR3 DNA: TGTGCCAGCAGTTACAGGAGGGCTCAGCCCCAGCATTTT.

The rearrangement joins TRBV19 to TRBJ1-4; D possibly corresponds to TRBD1 (6 bases). The V end was cut by 3 bases, the J end by 7 bases, with 15 bases between. This CDR3 contains 15 residues. CDR1 is LNHDA, CDR2 SQIVND, per germline (reference sequence). Here the CDR3 reads CASSIGRQAAEKLFF. CDR3 sequence (DNA): TGTGCCAGTAGTATTGGGAGACAGGCGGCTGAAAAACTGTTTTTT.

V usage is TRBV27 and J usage is TRBJ2-7; 12 positions agree with TRBD2. CDR1 is MNHEY and CDR2 is SMNVEV in the germline V gene (reference sequence). The ends lost 7 bases at V and 2 bases at J; junction bases unmatched: 6. This CDR3 comprises 15 residues. Written as DNA, the CDR3 is TGTGCCAGCACTTCACTAGCGGGGGGTACCTACGAGCAGTACTTC. Its translation: CASTSLAGGTYEQYF.

This chain joins TRBV24-1 and TRBJ2-2, with 12 bases aligning to TRBD1. The length of the CDR3 is 16 residues. V lost 4 bases, J lost 4 bases, and 3 bases stayed unmatched. CDR1 and CDR2 (germline): KGHDR, SFDVKD. The CDR3 DNA reads TGTGCCACCAGTGACCGGGGACAGGGGGCCACCGGGGAGCTGTTTTTT. It specifies CATSDRGQGATGELFF.

The rearrangement joins TRBV7-2 to TRBJ1-2, with D possibly TRBD1 on 6 matching bases. This CDR3 comprises 15 residues. Trimming stripped 0 bases from V and 6 bases from J, with 14 bases between. Germline-derived CDR1 and CDR2 are SGHTA and FQGNSA. In DNA form, the CDR3 reads TGTGCCAGCAGCTTAGCAGGGGGTACATTTGATGGCTACACCTTC. Translation gives CASSLAGGTFDGYTF.

This rearrangement joins TRBV27 to TRBJ1-2; a possible D gene is TRBD1 (5 bases). Trimming removed 3 bases at V and 4 bases at J, with 9 bases between. This CDR3 is 13 amino acids long. CDR1 is MNHEY and CDR2 is SMNVEV in the germline V gene (reference sequence). Written as DNA, the CDR3 is TGTGCCAGCAGTTTGCAGGGTGGCTATGGCTACACCTTC. Amino acids: CASSLQGGYGYTF.

The rearrangement joins TRBV7-3 to TRBJ2-1, with 9 bases that match TRBD1. Per germline, CDR1 SGHTA and CDR2 FQGTGA. J lost 5 bases, V lost 1 base, and 6 bases had no gene match. This CDR3 comprises 16 residues. The CDR3 is CASSLRTGTGNNEQFF. The CDR3 bases are TGTGCCAGCAGCTTAAGAACCGGGACAGGGAACAATGAGCAGTTCTTC. The entire variable domain, with the rest obtained from reference TRBV7-3 and TRBJ2-1, is as follows: GAGVSQTPSNKVTEKGKYVELRCDPISGHTALYWYRQSLGQGPEFLIYFQGTGAADDSGLPNDRFFAVRPEGSVSTLKIQRTERGDSAVYLCASSLRTGTGNNEQFFGPGTRLTVL.

The rearrangement joins TRBV18 to TRBJ1-5, with 9 bases fitting TRBD1. Germline assignment: CDR1 KGHSH and CDR2 LQKENI. V shed 2 bases, J shed 6 bases, and the junction held 11 bases outside the gene matches. The CDR3 runs 17 residues. The CDR3 sequence is CASSPIPPGQGGQPQHF. CDR3 in DNA: TGTGCCAGCTCACCAATACCACCGGGACAGGGAGGTCAGCCCCAGCATTTT.

The chain carries TRBV24-1 and TRBJ1-5, with 11 bases aligning to TRBD1. Germline-derived CDR1 and CDR2 are KGHDR and SFDVKD. Trimming took 0 bases from V and 6 from J; bases not matched to a gene: 9. This CDR3 comprises 18 residues. The CDR3 sequence is CATSDLLPGQGVSQPQHF. The CDR3 region has the DNA TGTGCCACCAGTGATTTGCTCCCGGGACAGGGGGTTAGTCAGCCCCAGCATTTT.

The chain uses TRBV15 and TRBJ1-2, with 8 bases identical to TRBD1. The V segment lost 3 bases and the J segment 4 bases; nucleotides outside the gene matches: 7. Germline V lookup: CDR1 LNHNV, CDR2 YYDKDF (reference sequence). This CDR3 has 15 amino acids. The chain's CDR3 is CATSSDLQGGYGYTF. For the CDR3, the DNA is TGTGCCACCAGCAGCGATCTACAGGGGGGCTATGGCTACACCTTC.

The rearrangement links TRBV3-1 (or the pseudogene TRBV3-2) to TRBJ2-3; possible D gene TRBD2, 5 bases. V was pared by 2 bases and J by 4 bases, with 16 bases between. The CDR3 contains 16 residues. Germline CDR1 LGHDT, CDR2 YNNKEL (reference sequence). DNA for the CDR3: TGTGCCAGCAGCCAATTCCTCCAAGGAGGTCCAGATACGCAGTATTTT. Protein product: CASSQFLQGGPDTQYF.

The J gene is TRBJ1-2, the V gene TRBV11-3; D remains ambiguous. CDR1 is SGHNT and CDR2 is YENEEA in the germline V gene. CDR3 size: 14 residues. Between the trimmed V and J ends, which lost 1 base and 4 bases, there was a span of 10 bases. CDR3 amino acids: CASSLGPSGYGYTF. The CDR3 region has the DNA TGTGCCAGCAGCTTAGGTCCGAGTGGCTATGGCTACACCTTC.

The chain has TRBV28 and TRBJ2-5; no clear D gene. Germline values: CDR1 MDHEN, CDR2 SYDVKM. Trimming removed 2 bases from V and 2 bases from J, with 3 bases in between. The CDR3 runs 12 residues. The CDR3 region is CASSLRQETQYF. The DNA of the CDR3 is TGTGCCAGCAGTTTACGTCAAGAGACCCAGTACTTC. The whole variable domain, filled in from reference TRBV28 and TRBJ2-5, reads DVKVTQSSRYLVKRTGEKVFLECVQDMDHENMFWYRQDPGLGLRLIYFSYDVKMKEKGDIPEGYSVSREKKERFSLILESASTNQTSMYLCASSLRQETQYFGPGTRLLVL.

This chain links TRBV7-2 with TRBJ2-7, with 9 bases aligning to TRBD1. Trimming at V came to 5 bases and at J to 3 bases, leaving 14 bases not matched to a gene. Germline V gives CDR1 SGHTA, CDR2 FQGNSA. The length of the CDR3 is 17 residues. The DNA of the CDR3 is TGTGCCAGCAGCACCAAAACAGGGGGCTCCCTACACTACGAGCAGTACTTC. Its protein is CASSTKTGGSLHYEQYF.

V and J are TRBV7-3 and TRBJ2-1, with 15 bases fitting TRBD2. Trimming took 5 bases from V and 3 from J; bases not matched to a gene: 8. The CDR3 contains 18 residues. The germline gives CDR1 SGHTA, CDR2 FQGTGA. The CDR3 here is CASSRGLAGGFNYNEQFF. CDR3 in DNA: TGTGCCAGCAGCCGCGGACTAGCGGGGGGGTTCAACTACAATGAGCAGTTCTTC.

The chain couples TRBV6-2 or TRBV6-3 to TRBJ1-2, with TRBD1 identical over 7 bases. This CDR3 is 12 amino acids long. Trimming removed 6 bases from V and 7 bases from J; junction bases left unmatched: 5. The V gene's germline CDR1 is MNHEY and CDR2 SVGEGT. DNA of the CDR3: TGTGCCAGCAGCGTAACAGGGGTTGGCTACACCTTC. As protein: CASSVTGVGYTF.

The chain joins TRBV6-2 or TRBV6-3 to TRBJ2-5; 9 positions match TRBD2. Germline V gene data show CDR1 as MNHEY and CDR2 as SVGEGT. CDR3 length: 15 residues. The trim removed 2 bases at V and 4 bases at J, leaving 5 bases unmatched. The CDR3 protein is CASSYGGTSIETQYF. The CDR3 bases are TGTGCCAGCAGTTACGGTGGGACTAGCATAGAGACCCAGTACTTC.

V usage is TRBV7-3 and J usage is TRBJ1-1; D not resolved. V gave up 5 bases and J gave up 0 bases, with 10 bases separating them. This CDR3 is 14 amino acids long. CDR1 is SGHTA and CDR2 is FQGTGA in the germline V gene. The CDR3 region is CASSPGLMNTEAFF. CDR3 sequence (DNA): TGTGCCAGCAGCCCCGGACTGATGAACACTGAAGCTTTCTTT.

This chain uses TRBV27 with TRBJ1-1; D ambiguous. The CDR3 covers 14 residues. CDR1 and CDR2 (germline): MNHEY, SMNVEV (reference sequence). V was clipped by 3 bases and J by 0 bases, with 8 bases between them. The CDR3 loop reads CASSFSGLNTEAFF. The CDR3 coding sequence is TGTGCCAGCAGTTTCAGCGGACTGAACACTGAAGCTTTCTTT.